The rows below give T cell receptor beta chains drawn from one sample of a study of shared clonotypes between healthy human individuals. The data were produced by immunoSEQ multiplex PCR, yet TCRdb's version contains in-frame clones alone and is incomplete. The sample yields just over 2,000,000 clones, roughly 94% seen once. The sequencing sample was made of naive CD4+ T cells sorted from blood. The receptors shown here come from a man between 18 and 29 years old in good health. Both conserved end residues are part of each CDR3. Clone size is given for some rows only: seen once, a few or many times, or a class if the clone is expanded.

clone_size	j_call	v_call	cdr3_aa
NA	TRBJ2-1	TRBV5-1	CASSSQGSSYNEQFF
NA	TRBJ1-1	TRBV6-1	CASREQEANTEAFF
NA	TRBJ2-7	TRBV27	CASSTNLVQQYF
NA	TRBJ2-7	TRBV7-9	CASSPRTGDGSYEQYF
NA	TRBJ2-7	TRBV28	CASSPGLAGQYEQYF
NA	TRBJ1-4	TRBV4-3	CASSPLGREKLFF
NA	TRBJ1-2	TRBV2	CASNQEQGGVYGYTF
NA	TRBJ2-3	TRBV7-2	CASSLGRAGTDTQYF
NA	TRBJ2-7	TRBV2	CASTPTGNYEQYF
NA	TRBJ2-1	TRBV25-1	CASSAESGGANNEQFF
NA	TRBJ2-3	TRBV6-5	CASSYSRSQGADTQYF
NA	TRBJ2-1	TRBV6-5	CASSYEVGVTYNEQFF
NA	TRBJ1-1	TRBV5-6	CASSGGQGDTEAFF
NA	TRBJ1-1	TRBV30	CAWSKPRFATEAFF
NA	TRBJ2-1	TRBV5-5	CASSLDSHNEQFF
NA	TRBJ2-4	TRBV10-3	CAISDSLAKNIQYF
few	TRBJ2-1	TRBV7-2	CASSLSSGNEQFF
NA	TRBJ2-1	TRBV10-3	CAISESFWEEQFF
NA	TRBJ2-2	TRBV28	CASSEHRGNTGELFF
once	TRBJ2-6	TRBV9	CASSVFPRAGASGANVLTF
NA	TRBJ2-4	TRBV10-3	CAINPGGGQDNIQYF
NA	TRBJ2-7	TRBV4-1	CASSKSWTGENYEQYF
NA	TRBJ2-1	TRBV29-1	CSVEALQGSSYNEQFF
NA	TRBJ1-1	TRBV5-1	CASRSADNTEAFF
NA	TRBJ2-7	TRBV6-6	CASSPWDSGPEQYF
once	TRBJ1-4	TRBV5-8	CASSPFDGGREEKLFF
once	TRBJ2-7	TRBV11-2	CASSSELQGSEQYF
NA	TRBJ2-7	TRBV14	CASSQVLAANYEQYF